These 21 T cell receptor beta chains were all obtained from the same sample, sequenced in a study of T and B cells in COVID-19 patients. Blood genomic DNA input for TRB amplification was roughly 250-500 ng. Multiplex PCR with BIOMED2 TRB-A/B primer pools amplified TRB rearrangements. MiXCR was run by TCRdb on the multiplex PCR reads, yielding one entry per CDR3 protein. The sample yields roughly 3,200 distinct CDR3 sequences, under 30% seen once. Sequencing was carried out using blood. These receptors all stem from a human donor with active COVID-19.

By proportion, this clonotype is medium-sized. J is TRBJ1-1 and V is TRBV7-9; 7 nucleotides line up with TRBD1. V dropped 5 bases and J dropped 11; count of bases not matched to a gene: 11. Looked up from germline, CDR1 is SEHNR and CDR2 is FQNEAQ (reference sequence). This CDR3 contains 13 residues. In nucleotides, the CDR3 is TGTGCCAGCAGCATACGACAGGGTCACTCGGCTTTCTTT. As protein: CASSIRQGHSAFF.

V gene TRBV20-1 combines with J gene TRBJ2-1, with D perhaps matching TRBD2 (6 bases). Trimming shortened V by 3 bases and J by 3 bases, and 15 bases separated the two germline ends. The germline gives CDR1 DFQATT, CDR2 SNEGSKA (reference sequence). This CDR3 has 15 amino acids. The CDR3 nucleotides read TGCAGTGCTAGTCGTGGAGGAGGGGTCTACAATGAGCAGTTCTTC. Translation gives CSASRGGGVYNEQFF.

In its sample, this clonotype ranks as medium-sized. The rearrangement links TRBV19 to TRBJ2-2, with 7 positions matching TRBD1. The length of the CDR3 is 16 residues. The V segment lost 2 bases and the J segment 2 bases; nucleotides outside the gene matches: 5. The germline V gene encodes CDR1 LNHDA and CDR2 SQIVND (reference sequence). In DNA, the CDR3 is TGTGCCAGTAGTATAATCGGGACAGCAAACACCGGGGAGCTGTTTTTT. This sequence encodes CASSIIGTANTGELFF.

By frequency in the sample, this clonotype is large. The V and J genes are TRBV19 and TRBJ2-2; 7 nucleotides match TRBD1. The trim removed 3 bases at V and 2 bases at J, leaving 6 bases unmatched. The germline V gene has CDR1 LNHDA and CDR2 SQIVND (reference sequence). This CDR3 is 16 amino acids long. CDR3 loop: CASSIQGTANTGELFF. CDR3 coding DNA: TGTGCCAGTAGTATCCAAGGGACAGCCAACACCGGGGAGCTGTTTTTT.

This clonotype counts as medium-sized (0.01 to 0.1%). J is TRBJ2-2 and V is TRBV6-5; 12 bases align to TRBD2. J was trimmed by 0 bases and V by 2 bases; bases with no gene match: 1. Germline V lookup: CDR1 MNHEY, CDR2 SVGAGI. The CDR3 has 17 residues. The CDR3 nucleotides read TGTGCCAGCAGTTACACTAGCGGGGGGACGAACACCGGGGAGCTGTTTTTT. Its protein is CASSYTSGGTNTGELFF.

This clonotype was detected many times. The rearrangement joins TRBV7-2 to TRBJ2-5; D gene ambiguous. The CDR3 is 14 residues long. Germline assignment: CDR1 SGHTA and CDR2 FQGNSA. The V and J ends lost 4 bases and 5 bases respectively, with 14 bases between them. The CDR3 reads CASSSDALMETQYF. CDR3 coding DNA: TGTGCCAGCAGCTCGGATGCATTGATGGAGACCCAGTACTTC.

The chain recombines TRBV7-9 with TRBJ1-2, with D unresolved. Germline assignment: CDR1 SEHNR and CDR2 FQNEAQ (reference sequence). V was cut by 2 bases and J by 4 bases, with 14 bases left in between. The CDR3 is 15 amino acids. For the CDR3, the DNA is TGTGCCAGCAGCTTAAGTATAGGGTTCGGCTATGGCTACACCTTC. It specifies CASSLSIGFGYGYTF. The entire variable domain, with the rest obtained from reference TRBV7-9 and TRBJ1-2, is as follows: DTGVSQNPRHKITKRGQNVTFRCDPISEHNRLYWYRQTLGQGPEFLTYFQNEAQLEKSRLLSDRFSAERPKGSFSTLEIQRTEQGDSAMYLCASSLSIGFGYGYTFGSGTRLTVV.

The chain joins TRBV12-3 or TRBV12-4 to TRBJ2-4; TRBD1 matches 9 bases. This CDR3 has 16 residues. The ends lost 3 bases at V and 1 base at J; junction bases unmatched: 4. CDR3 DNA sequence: TGTGCCAGCAGTTTGGGGACAGGGTGGGCCAAAAACATTCAGTACTTC. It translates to CASSLGTGWAKNIQYF.

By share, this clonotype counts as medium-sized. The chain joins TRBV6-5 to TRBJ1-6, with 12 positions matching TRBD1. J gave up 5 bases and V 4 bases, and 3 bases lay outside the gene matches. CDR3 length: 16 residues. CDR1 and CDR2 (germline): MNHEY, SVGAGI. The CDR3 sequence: CASSWGQGADNSPLHF. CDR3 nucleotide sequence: TGTGCCAGCAGTTGGGGACAGGGGGCTGATAATTCACCCCTCCACTTT.

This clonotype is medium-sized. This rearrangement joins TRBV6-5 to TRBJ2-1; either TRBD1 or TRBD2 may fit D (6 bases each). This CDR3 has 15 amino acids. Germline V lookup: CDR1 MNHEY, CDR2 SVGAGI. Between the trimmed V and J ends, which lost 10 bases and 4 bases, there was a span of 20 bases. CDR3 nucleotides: TGTGCCACCAGCCTCTCGGAGGGGGTATACAATGAGCAGTTCTTC. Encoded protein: CATSLSEGVYNEQFF.

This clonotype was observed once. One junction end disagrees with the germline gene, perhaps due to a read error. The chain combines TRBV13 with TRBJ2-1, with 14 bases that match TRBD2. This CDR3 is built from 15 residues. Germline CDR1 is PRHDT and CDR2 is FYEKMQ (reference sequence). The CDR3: CAISGTSGGNNEQFF. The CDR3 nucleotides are TGTGCCATCAGCGGGACTAGCGGGGGCAACAATGAGCAGTTCTTC. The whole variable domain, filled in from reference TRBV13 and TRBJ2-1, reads AAGVIQSPRHLIKEKRETATLKCYPIPRHDTVYWYQQGPGQDPQFLISFYEKMQSDKGSIPDRFSAQQFSDYHSELNMSSLELGDSALYFCAISGTSGGNNEQFFGPGTRLTVL.

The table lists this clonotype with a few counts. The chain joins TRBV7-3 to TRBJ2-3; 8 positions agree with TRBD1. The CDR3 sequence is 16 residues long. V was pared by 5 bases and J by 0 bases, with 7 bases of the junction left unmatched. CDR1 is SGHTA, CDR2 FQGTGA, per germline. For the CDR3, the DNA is TGTGCCAGCAGCGCCCAGACAGGGGTTAGCACAGATACGCAGTATTTT. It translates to CASSAQTGVSTDTQYF.

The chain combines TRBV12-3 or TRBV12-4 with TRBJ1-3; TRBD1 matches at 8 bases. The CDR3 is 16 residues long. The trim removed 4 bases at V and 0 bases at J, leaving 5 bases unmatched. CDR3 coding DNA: TGTGCCAGCAGTTCCGCAGGGGGCATCTCTGGAAACACCATATATTTT. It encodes CASSSAGGISGNTIYF.

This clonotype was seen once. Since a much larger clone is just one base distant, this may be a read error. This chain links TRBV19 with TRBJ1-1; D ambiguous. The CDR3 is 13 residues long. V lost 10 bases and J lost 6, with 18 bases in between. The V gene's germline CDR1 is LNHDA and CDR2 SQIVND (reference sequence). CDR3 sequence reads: CATQGLLHSEAFF. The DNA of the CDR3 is TGTGCCACCCAAGGACTTCTCCACTCTGAAGCTTTCTTT. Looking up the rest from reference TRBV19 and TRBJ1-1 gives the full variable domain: DGGITQSPKYLFRKEGQNVTLSCEQNLNHDAMYWYRQDPGQGLRLIYYSQIVNDFQKGDIAEGYSVSREKKESFPLTVTSAQKNPTAFYLCATQGLLHSEAFFGQGTRLTVV.

The CDR3 sequence: CASSLGLAGGPGGEDTQYF. CDR3 DNA: TGTGCCAGCAGCTTAGGACTAGCGGGGGGGCCCGGAGGTGAAGATACGCAGTATTTT. The chain combines TRBV7-9 with TRBJ2-3; 14 nucleotides match TRBD2. There are 19 residues in the CDR3. J gave up 5 bases and V 1 base, and 11 bases lay outside the gene matches. CDR1 is SEHNR, CDR2 FQNEAQ, per germline (reference sequence).

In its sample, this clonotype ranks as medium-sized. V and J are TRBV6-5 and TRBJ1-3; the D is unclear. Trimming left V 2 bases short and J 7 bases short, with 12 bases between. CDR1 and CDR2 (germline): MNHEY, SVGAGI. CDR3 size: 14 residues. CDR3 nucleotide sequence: TGTGCCAGCAGTTACAGAGGGTTGGGGAACACCATATATTTT. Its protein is CASSYRGLGNTIYF.

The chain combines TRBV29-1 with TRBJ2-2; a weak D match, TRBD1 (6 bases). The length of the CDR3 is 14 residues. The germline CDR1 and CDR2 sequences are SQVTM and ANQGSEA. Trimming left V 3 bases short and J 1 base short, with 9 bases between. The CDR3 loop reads CSVEARGNTGELFF. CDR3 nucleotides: TGCAGCGTTGAGGCCAGGGGGAACACCGGGGAGCTGTTTTTT.

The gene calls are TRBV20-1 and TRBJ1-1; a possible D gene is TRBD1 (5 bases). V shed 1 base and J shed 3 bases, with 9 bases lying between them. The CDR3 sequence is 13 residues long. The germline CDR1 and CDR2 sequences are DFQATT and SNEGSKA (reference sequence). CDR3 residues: CSARVSRDTEAFF. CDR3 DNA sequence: TGCAGTGCTAGAGTTTCCAGGGACACTGAAGCTTTCTTT.

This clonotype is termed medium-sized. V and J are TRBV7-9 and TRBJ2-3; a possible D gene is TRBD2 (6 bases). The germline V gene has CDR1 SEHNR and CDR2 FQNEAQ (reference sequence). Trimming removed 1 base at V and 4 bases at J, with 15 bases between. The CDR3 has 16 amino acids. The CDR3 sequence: CASSLGVGGDADTQYF. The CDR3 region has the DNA TGTGCCAGCAGCTTAGGGGTGGGCGGGGACGCAGATACGCAGTATTTT.

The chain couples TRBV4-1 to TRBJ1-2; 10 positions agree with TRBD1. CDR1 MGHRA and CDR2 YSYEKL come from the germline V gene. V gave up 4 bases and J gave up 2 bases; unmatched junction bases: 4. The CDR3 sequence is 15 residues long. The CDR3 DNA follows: TGCGCCAGCAGCCTTCGGACAGGGGGAAACTATGGCTACACCTTC. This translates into CASSLRTGGNYGYTF.

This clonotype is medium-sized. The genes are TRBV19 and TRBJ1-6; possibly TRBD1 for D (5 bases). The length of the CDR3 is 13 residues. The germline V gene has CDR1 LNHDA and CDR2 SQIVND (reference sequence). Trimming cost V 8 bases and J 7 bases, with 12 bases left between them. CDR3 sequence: CASRRERNSPLHF. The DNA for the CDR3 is TGTGCCAGTCGCAGGGAACGGAATTCACCCCTCCACTTT.